The sample holds many counts of the clone carrying this T cell receptor beta chain. The antigen is not known. TCRdb reanalysed the 5' RACE reads using MiXCR and keeps one entry per CDR3 protein. The sample shows 450,000 or so distinct CDR3 sequences, 15% to 20% of them seen only once. This CDR3 contains 13 residues. Germline V gene sequence: CDR1 MNHEY, CDR2 SVGAGI. V shed 2 bases and J 6 bases; nucleotides not matched to a gene: 2. The data originate from a study of identical twins. Overall study findings and caveats: Low generation-probability sequences were in excess among twin-shared out-of-frame alpha sequences. There was more out-of-frame TCR alpha sharing in monozygotic twins than models estimated.

The source of this sequence is a man aged 45-65 years in good health. Specimen: naive T cells sorted from blood. The V call is TRBV6-5, the J call TRBJ2-3; 7 bases fit TRBD1. This CDR3 reads CASSYDRADTQYF. The DNA for the CDR3 is TGTGCCAGCAGTTACGACAGGGCGGATACGCAGTATTTT.